A single sample is the source of the 15 T cell receptor beta chains below, sequenced in a study of blood T cell repertoires in COVID-19. Here immunoSEQ multiplex PCR was the method, and the copy in TCRdb shows in-frame clones only, minus some. The sample shows under 350,000 clones, 89% of them seen only once. Sequences were obtained from PBMCs or T cells enriched from blood (not recorded which). Source of these receptors: a woman aged 35 to 49 who had recovered from COVID-19.

This clone has just one count. J is TRBJ2-1 and V is TRBV2, with no clear D. Trimming left V 7 bases short and J 10 bases short, with 20 bases between. Germline V CDR1 and CDR2: SNHLY, FYNNEI. This CDR3 is built from 14 residues. The CDR3 region is CASIKEARAGEQFF. The DNA for the CDR3 is TGTGCCAGCATAAAAGAAGCGAGAGCTGGCGAGCAGTTCTTC.

This sequence joins TRBV6-4 and TRBJ2-7; 7 bases map to TRBD2. Germline CDR1 and CDR2: MRHNA and SNTAGT. Unmatched junction bases numbered 9, after V lost 7 bases and J lost 0 bases. This CDR3 is 15 amino acids long. The CDR3 nucleotides read TGTGCCAGCAAAACCCTAGCGGTTAGCTCCTACGAGCAGTACTTC. It yields the protein CASKTLAVSSYEQYF.

This clone was seen once. The chain carries TRBV9 and TRBJ1-2; possibly TRBD1 for D (5 bases). The CDR3 is 14 amino acids. V lost 4 bases and J lost 4, with 14 bases in between. CDR1 is SGDLS, CDR2 YYNGEE, per germline. As DNA, the CDR3 is TGTGCCAGCAGCAAAGGGGAGGAATCCTATGGCTACACCTTC. Translated: CASSKGEESYGYTF.

This chain connects TRBV6-2 or TRBV6-3 to TRBJ2-7, with TRBD1 identical over 9 bases. CDR1 and CDR2 (germline): MNHEY, SVGEGT. This CDR3 has 14 residues. V dropped 3 bases and J dropped 4; count of bases not matched to a gene: 4. The CDR3 region has the DNA TGTGCCAGCAGTTATGGGACAGGGCGGTACGAGCAGTACTTC. This codes for CASSYGTGRYEQYF.

The chain recombines TRBV29-1 with TRBJ1-2; 9 positions agree with TRBD1. CDR1 and CDR2 (germline): SQVTM, ANQGSEA. This CDR3 spans 16 amino acids. V was pared by 5 bases and J by 0 bases, with 10 bases of the junction left unmatched. The chain's CDR3 is CSVPTGTGLTNYGYTF. CDR3 nucleotides: TGCAGCGTTCCGACAGGGACAGGGTTGACTAACTATGGCTACACCTTC.

The gene calls are TRBV19 and TRBJ2-2; TRBD2 matches at 12 bases. With V trimmed by 11 bases and J by 5 bases, 18 bases remained unmatched. This CDR3 is built from 18 residues. Germline V gene data show CDR1 as LNHDA and CDR2 as SQIVND (reference sequence). The CDR3 DNA reads TGTGCCCTCCGCCCGACTAGCGGGAGTTTAGTAGGAACCGGGGAGCTGTTTTTT. Protein: CALRPTSGSLVGTGELFF.

DNA of the CDR3: TGTGCCAGCTCACCCGGACGGGGGGAGACCCAGTACTTC. This translates into CASSPGRGETQYF. The rearrangement links TRBV18 to TRBJ2-5; a weak D match, TRBD2 (6 bases). V lost 3 bases and J lost 5, with 10 bases in between. The CDR3 sequence is 13 residues long. Germline CDR1 KGHSH, CDR2 LQKENI.

V gene TRBV15 combines with J gene TRBJ1-1; 11 bases are a match to TRBD1. Trimming at V came to 5 bases and at J to 5 bases, leaving 7 bases not matched to a gene. The CDR3 sequence is 15 residues long. CDR1 is LNHNV and CDR2 is YYDKDF in the germline V gene (reference sequence). CDR3 nucleotide sequence: TGTGCCACCAGCGGCTTGGGGGACAGGGGGACTGAAGCTTTCTTT. As protein: CATSGLGDRGTEAFF.

The V and J genes are TRBV5-1 and TRBJ1-1, with D possibly matching TRBD1 (6 bases). Germline CDR1 is SGHRS and CDR2 is YFSETQ. V lost 1 base and J 2 bases, leaving 9 bases between the germline ends. The CDR3 is made up of 14 amino acids. CDR3 sequence reads: CASSLRGGNTEAFF. CDR3 bases: TGCGCCAGCAGCTTGCGTGGGGGCAACACTGAAGCTTTCTTT.

The genes are TRBV7-9 and TRBJ2-1; tentatively, D is TRBD2 (7 bases). The CDR3 runs 14 residues. With 5 bases removed from V and 9 bases from J, the gap between germline ends came to 17 bases. Germline V gene data show CDR1 as SEHNR and CDR2 as FQNEAQ (reference sequence). CDR3 loop: CASSGTLTSSEQFF. The DNA for the CDR3 is TGTGCCAGCAGCGGGACATTGACTAGCAGTGAGCAGTTCTTC. The full variable domain, completed using reference TRBV7-9 and TRBJ2-1, is DTGVSQNPRHKITKRGQNVTFRCDPISEHNRLYWYRQTLGQGPEFLTYFQNEAQLEKSRLLSDRFSAERPKGSFSTLEIQRTEQGDSAMYLCASSGTLTSSEQFFGPGTRLTVL.

The chain carries TRBV6-5 and TRBJ1-2, with TRBD1 matching 7 bases. CDR1 is MNHEY and CDR2 is SVGAGI in the germline V gene. V was pared by 4 bases and J by 0 bases, with 5 bases of the junction left unmatched. CDR3 length: 15 amino acids. CDR3 in amino acids: CASSWTGQSNYGYTF. The CDR3 nucleotides are TGTGCCAGCAGTTGGACAGGTCAGTCTAACTATGGCTACACCTTC.

Comment on this clone: A much larger clone sits a single nucleotide away, making a read error possible. The chain has TRBV2 and TRBJ2-7; 7 bases map to TRBD1. Germline CDR1 and CDR2: SNHLY and FYNNEI. The length of the CDR3 is 13 residues. CDR3 nucleotides: TGTGCCGGCAGTCGGGACAGCAACTACGAGCAGTACTTC. Protein sequence: CAGSRDSNYEQYF.

This chain uses TRBV6-5 with TRBJ2-2; weak D call: TRBD1 (6 bases). V was cut by 3 bases and J by 7 bases, with 9 bases left in between. Germline CDR1 reads MNHEY; CDR2 reads SVGAGI. The CDR3 sequence is 13 residues long. In DNA, the CDR3 is TGTGCCAGCAGTTATTACAGGGACGGGGAGCTGTTTTTT. Amino acid sequence: CASSYYRDGELFF.

The chain couples TRBV5-1 to TRBJ2-2; no clear D gene. With 0 bases removed from V and 6 bases from J, the gap between germline ends came to 9 bases. CDR1 SGHRS and CDR2 YFSETQ come from the germline V gene. The CDR3 is 14 amino acids. The CDR3 loop is CASSLAGVSGELFF. Here the CDR3 DNA reads TGCGCCAGCAGCTTGGCCGGAGTTTCCGGGGAGCTGTTTTTT.

This clone was counted only a few times. V gene TRBV23-1 combines with J gene TRBJ2-3, with 10 bases fitting TRBD1. TRBV23-1 is reported as an ORF; its role is uncertain. The CDR3 length is 16 residues. J lost 1 base, V lost 3 bases, and 4 bases had no gene match. CDR3 in amino acids: CASSQTGGAGTDTQYF. CDR3 sequence (DNA): TGCGCCAGCAGTCAGACAGGGGGCGCGGGCACAGATACGCAGTATTTT.